What follows are 10 T cell receptor beta chains derived from one specimen sequenced in a study of shared clonotypes between healthy human individuals. Profiling relied on immunoSEQ multiplex PCR, and the TCRdb table lists in-frame clones only, not all of them. The data contain under 1,900,000 clones, 98% of them seen just once; the ten biggest clones take up about 0.35%. The material sequenced was naive CD4+ T cells sorted from blood. Subset described: CD45RA+ positively selected. These receptors originate from a man younger than 45 in good health.

The rearrangement joins TRBV5-1 to TRBJ2-1, with 8 bases that match TRBD2. The CDR3 contains 15 residues. V lost 0 bases, J lost 6 bases, and 5 bases stayed unmatched. Germline V gene lookup returns CDR1 SGHRS and CDR2 YFSETQ. The CDR3 DNA reads TGCGCCAGCAGCTTGGCACTAGCGGAGACCAATGAGCAGTTCTTC. It is translated as CASSLALAETNEQFF.

This chain joins TRBV11-2 and TRBJ2-1; 9 nucleotides line up with TRBD1. CDR1 is SGHAT and CDR2 is FQNNGV in the germline V gene. This CDR3 region has 15 residues. With 3 bases clipped from V and 2 bases from J, the junction kept 2 bases outside the gene matches. CDR3 DNA sequence: TGTGCCAGCAGCTTCGGGACAGGGACCTACAATGAGCAGTTCTTC. Translating it yields CASSFGTGTYNEQFF. Drawing the rest from reference TRBV11-2 and TRBJ2-1, the complete variable domain is EAGVAQSPRYKIIEKRQSVAFWCNPISGHATLYWYQQILGQGPKLLIQFQNNGVVDDSQLPKDRFSAERLKGVDSTLKIQPAKLEDSAVYLCASSFGTGTYNEQFFGPGTRLTVL.

The CDR3 is CASSLEGFGGRPYNEQFF. CDR3 DNA sequence: TGTGCCAGCAGCTTAGAAGGTTTCGGCGGGAGGCCCTACAATGAGCAGTTCTTC. V usage is TRBV11-2 and J usage is TRBJ2-1; the match to TRBD2 covers 8 bases. CDR1 is SGHAT, CDR2 FQNNGV, per germline. Trimming cost V 0 bases and J 2 bases; bases outside gene matches: 9. The CDR3 has 18 residues.

In regard to this clone: This CDR3 is also generated by other DNA sequences in the sample. This chain uses TRBV20-1 with TRBJ2-1; D not resolved. This CDR3 has 11 residues. Trimming cost V 2 bases and J 7 bases, with 6 bases left between them. Looked up from germline, CDR1 is DFQATT and CDR2 is SNEGSKA (reference sequence). The CDR3: CSARLINEQFF. DNA of the CDR3: TGCAGTGCTAGACTCATTAATGAGCAGTTCTTC.

The J gene is TRBJ2-3, the V gene TRBV28, with 14 bases that match TRBD2. This CDR3 region has 22 residues. The trim removed 3 bases at V and 2 bases at J, leaving 19 bases unmatched. The germline V gene encodes CDR1 MDHEN and CDR2 SYDVKM. The CDR3, as DNA: TGTGCCAGCAGTTTTTGGGCCGCGGAGGGGACTAGCGGGAGTATCCACACAGATACGCAGTATTTT. Protein: CASSFWAAEGTSGSIHTDTQYF.

The V gene is TRBV9, the J gene TRBJ2-1, with a weak D call TRBD2 (6 bases). The germline V gene has CDR1 SGDLS and CDR2 YYNGEE. This CDR3 is 14 amino acids long. V was shortened by 0 bases and J by 4 bases, with 8 bases between the two germline ends. This chain's CDR3 is CASSVGLEYNEQFF. The DNA for the CDR3 is TGTGCCAGCAGCGTAGGACTAGAATACAATGAGCAGTTCTTC.

V gene TRBV28 combines with J gene TRBJ1-2, with D unresolved. The CDR3 is 14 residues long. Deletions cut 1 base from V and 2 bases from J, with 8 bases between. The germline V gene encodes CDR1 MDHEN and CDR2 SYDVKM. CDR3 sequence reads: CASSLSAQNYGYTF. CDR3 coding DNA: TGTGCCAGCAGTTTATCGGCTCAGAACTATGGCTACACCTTC.

The chain joins TRBV5-1 to TRBJ2-3, with TRBD1 matching 7 bases. Losses at the gene ends were 0 bases for V and 0 bases for J; bases not matched to a gene: 10. Germline CDR1 is SGHRS and CDR2 is YFSETQ. The CDR3 is 18 residues long. The CDR3 reads CASSLGQGHLFSTDTQYF. The CDR3 region has the DNA TGCGCCAGCAGCTTGGGACAGGGTCACCTTTTTAGCACAGATACGCAGTATTTT.

This sequence joins TRBV5-1 and TRBJ1-4; D gene uncertain. Per germline, CDR1 SGHRS and CDR2 YFSETQ. V was trimmed by 0 bases and J by 8 bases, leaving 14 bases between them. CDR3 length: 15 amino acids. The chain's CDR3 is CASSLGSTAEEKLFF. In DNA, the CDR3 is TGCGCCAGCAGCTTGGGGTCAACTGCTGAGGAAAAACTGTTTTTT.

This rearrangement joins TRBV9 to TRBJ1-5, with D unclear. The V and J ends lost 0 bases and 7 bases respectively, with 8 bases between them. This CDR3 has 13 amino acids. Germline V gene lookup returns CDR1 SGDLS and CDR2 YYNGEE. The CDR3: CASSVAPRQPQHF. The DNA for the CDR3 is TGTGCCAGCAGCGTAGCCCCCAGGCAGCCCCAGCATTTT.